The text below deals with one TCR beta chain. The source of the sample is a study of cytomegalovirus exposure and HLA in healthy donors. Trimming took off 2 bases at V and 7 bases at J, with 11 bases between the two ends. Germline V gene lookup returns CDR1 KGHSH and CDR2 LQKENI. This CDR3 contains 13 residues. 60 Vbeta and 13 Jbeta primers were used in PCR. Clones were read by immunoSEQ multiplex PCR, and TCRdb kept only the in-frame ones, dropping some. Across about 200,000 clones, the top ten clones capture around 6% of the sample. The rearrangement joins TRBV18 to TRBJ1-1, with D possibly being TRBD1 (5 bases). This TCR derives from a man aged 30 to 39 in good health and CMV-seronegative. Input material: PBMCs. In DNA, the CDR3 is TGTGCCAGCTCACCAGAGAGACAGATTGAAGCTTTCTTT. This codes for CASSPERQIEAFF.